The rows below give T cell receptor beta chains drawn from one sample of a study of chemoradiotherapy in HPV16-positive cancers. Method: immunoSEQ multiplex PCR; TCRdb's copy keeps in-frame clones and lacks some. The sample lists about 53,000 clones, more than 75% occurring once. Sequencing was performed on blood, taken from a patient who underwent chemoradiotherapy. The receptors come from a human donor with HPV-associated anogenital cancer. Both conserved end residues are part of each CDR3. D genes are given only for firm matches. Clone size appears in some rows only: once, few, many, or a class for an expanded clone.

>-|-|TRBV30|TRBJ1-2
CAWSVGFQSGYTF
TGTGCCTGGAGTGTTGGTTTTCAAAGTGGCTACACCTTC
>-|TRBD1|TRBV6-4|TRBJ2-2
CASGQGHSTGELFF
TGTGCCAGCGGACAGGGACATAGCACCGGGGAGCTGTTTTTT
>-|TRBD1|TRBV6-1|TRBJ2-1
CASSEGGQGAFSYNEQFF
TGTGCCAGCAGTGAGGGGGGACAGGGGGCCTTTTCCTACAATGAGCAGTTCTTC
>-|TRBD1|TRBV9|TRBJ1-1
CASTRTGSGNTEAFF
TGTGCCAGCACCAGGACAGGGAGTGGGAACACTGAAGCTTTCTTT
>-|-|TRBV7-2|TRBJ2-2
CASSFRDYTGELFF
TGTGCCAGCAGCTTTCGGGACTACACCGGGGAGCTGTTTTTT
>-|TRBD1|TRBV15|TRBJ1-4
CATSRDLPGQANEKLFF
TGTGCCACCAGCAGAGATCTTCCGGGACAGGCGAATGAAAAACTGTTTTTT
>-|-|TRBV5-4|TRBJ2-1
CASSLDSVYNEQFF
TGTGCCAGCAGCTTGGATAGCGTCTACAATGAGCAGTTCTTC
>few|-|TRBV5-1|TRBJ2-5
CASSPLQGSQETQYF
TGCGCCAGCAGCCCACTCCAGGGATCCCAAGAGACCCAGTACTTC
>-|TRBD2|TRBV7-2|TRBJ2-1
CASSPTPRLAGEVQFF
TGTGCCAGCAGCCCAACCCCGCGACTAGCGGGGGAAGTGCAGTTCTTC
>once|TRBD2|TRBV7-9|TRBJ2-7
CASSLERGRYEQYF
TGTGCCAGCAGCTTAGAGCGGGGACGCTACGAGCAGTACTTC
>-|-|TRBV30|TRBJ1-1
CATHRDFRAFF
TGTGCCACCCACAGAGACTTTAGAGCTTTCTTT
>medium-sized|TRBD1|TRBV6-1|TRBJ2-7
CASWAAGGEQYF
TGTGCCAGCTGGGCCGCAGGGGGCGAGCAGTACTTC
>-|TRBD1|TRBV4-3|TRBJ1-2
CASSLSRGQGNYGYTF
TGCGCCAGCAGCCTCTCACGGGGACAGGGGAACTATGGCTACACCTTC
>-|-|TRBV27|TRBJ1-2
CASSPGGQLYGYTF
TGTGCCAGCAGTCCGGGTGGACAGCTCTATGGCTACACCTTC
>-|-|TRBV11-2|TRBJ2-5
CASSYPLGETQYF
TGTGCCAGCAGCTACCCTCTCGGGGAGACCCAGTACTTC
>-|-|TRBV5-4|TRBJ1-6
CASSLDNSPLHF
TGTGCCAGCAGCTTGGATAATTCACCCCTCCACTTT
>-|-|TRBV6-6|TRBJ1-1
CASRSYRDEAFF
TGTGCCAGCAGATCATACAGAGATGAAGCTTTCTTT
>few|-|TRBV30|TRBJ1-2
CAWTRQGYYGYTF
TGTGCCTGGACGCGGCAGGGGTACTATGGCTACACCTTC
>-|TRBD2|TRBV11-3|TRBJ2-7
CASSFSGGSYEQYF
TGTGCCAGCAGCTTTTCGGGGGGATCCTACGAGCAGTACTTC
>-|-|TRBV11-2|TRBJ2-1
CASSPEGSYNEQFF
TGTGCCAGCAGCCCGGAGGGCTCCTACAATGAGCAGTTCTTC
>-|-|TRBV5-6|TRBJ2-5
CASSLAQETQYF
TGTGCCAGCAGCTTGGCACAAGAGACCCAGTACTTC
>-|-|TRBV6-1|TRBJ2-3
CASRGVRSTDTQYF
TGTGCCAGCAGGGGGGTTAGGAGCACAGATACGCAGTATTTT
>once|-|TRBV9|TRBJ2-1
CASSAGSGTNNEQFF
TGTGCCAGCAGCGCGGGTAGCGGTACCAACAATGAGCAGTTCTTC
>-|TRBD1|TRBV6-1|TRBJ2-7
CASSEDGTGVYEQYF
TGTGCCAGCAGTGAAGACGGGACAGGGGTCTACGAGCAGTACTTC
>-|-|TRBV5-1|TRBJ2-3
CASSKDRVLLVGTTDTQYF
TGCGCCAGCAGCAAAGACAGGGTTCTACTCGTTGGGACTACAGATACGCAGTATTTT
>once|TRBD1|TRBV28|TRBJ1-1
CASRLDRGRGTEAFF
TGTGCCAGCAGGCTGGACAGGGGGCGAGGGACTGAAGCTTTCTTT
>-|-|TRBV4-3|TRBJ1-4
CASSQGGGTNEKLFF
TGCGCCAGCAGCCAAGGTGGGGGAACTAATGAAAAACTGTTTTTT
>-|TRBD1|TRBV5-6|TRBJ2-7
CASSTLTDRALSYEQYF
TGTGCCAGCAGCACACTGACCGACAGGGCTCTCTCCTACGAGCAGTACTTC
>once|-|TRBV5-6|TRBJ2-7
CASSGAAGRYHEQYF
TGTGCCAGCAGCGGGGCGGCGGGCAGATACCACGAGCAGTACTTC
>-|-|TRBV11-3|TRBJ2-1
CASSLAGGFWYEQFF
TGTGCCAGCAGCTTAGCCGGGGGCTTTTGGTATGAGCAGTTCTTC
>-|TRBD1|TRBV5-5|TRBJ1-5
CASSWGTANQPQHF
TGTGCCAGCAGCTGGGGGACAGCGAATCAGCCCCAGCATTTT
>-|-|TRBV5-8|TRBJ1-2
CASSFSSYGYTF
TGTGCCAGCAGCTTTTCCAGCTATGGCTACACCTTC
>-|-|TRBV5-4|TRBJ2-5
CASTSGRQETQYF
TGTGCCAGCACCTCCGGGCGCCAAGAGACCCAGTACTTC
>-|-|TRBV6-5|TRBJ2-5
CASSYSTGRKTQYF
TGTGCCAGCAGTTACTCGACAGGCAGAAAGACCCAGTACTTC
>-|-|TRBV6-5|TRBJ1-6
CASSGRQTLSPLHF
TGTGCCAGCAGTGGGAGACAGACTTTATCACCCCTCCACTTT
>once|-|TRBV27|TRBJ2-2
CASSLPGAGWGGELFF
TGTGCCAGCAGTTTGCCGGGGGCAGGCTGGGGCGGGGAGCTGTTTTTT
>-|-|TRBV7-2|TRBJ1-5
CASSLPDQPQHF
TGTGCCAGCAGCTTACCGGATCAGCCCCAGCATTTT
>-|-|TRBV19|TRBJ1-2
CASSIDREGYGYTF
TGTGCCAGTAGTATAGACAGAGAGGGCTATGGCTACACCTTC
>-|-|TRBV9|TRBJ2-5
CASSVEQSRGAQYF
TGTGCCAGCAGCGTAGAACAGTCTAGAGGGGCCCAGTACTTC
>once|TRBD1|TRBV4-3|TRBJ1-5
CASSQSRGAGQPQHF
TGCGCCAGCAGCCAGAGCAGGGGGGCGGGTCAGCCCCAGCATTTT